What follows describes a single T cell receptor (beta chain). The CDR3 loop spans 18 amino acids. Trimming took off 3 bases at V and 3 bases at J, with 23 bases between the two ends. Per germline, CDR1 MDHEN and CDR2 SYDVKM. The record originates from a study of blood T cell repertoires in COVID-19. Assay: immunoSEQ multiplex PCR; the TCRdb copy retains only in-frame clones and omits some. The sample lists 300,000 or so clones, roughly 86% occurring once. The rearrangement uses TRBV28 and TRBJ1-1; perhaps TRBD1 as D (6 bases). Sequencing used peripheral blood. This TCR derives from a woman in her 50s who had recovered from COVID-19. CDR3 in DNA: TGTGCCAGCAGTTTTGGGGGCTCTTGGGGTAAAAGCGACACTGAAGCTTTCTTT. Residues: CASSFGGSWGKSDTEAFF.